These 16 T cell receptor beta chains originate from one sample sequenced in a study of T cell responses to AZD1222 COVID-19 vaccine. TCRdb's copy holds only in-frame clones and misses some; the assay was immunoSEQ multiplex PCR. The sample shows about 160,000 clones, around 93% of them seen only once. The sequencing here drew on peripheral blood, taken on day 0 of AZD1222 vaccination. The receptors derive from an adult in good health.

The rearrangement uses TRBV28 and TRBJ1-2; the D gene is possibly TRBD1 (6 bases). The germline gives CDR1 MDHEN, CDR2 SYDVKM. This CDR3 contains 16 residues. The V end was cut by 5 bases, the J end by 5 bases, with 21 bases between. CDR3 loop: CASSLPWDKDPYGYTF. DNA for the CDR3: TGTGCCAGCAGTCTCCCATGGGACAAGGATCCTTATGGCTACACCTTC.

This clone was detected once. The V gene is TRBV15, the J gene TRBJ1-2; TRBD1 matches at 10 bases. This CDR3 spans 14 amino acids. With V trimmed by 3 bases and J by 4 bases, 2 bases remained unmatched. The germline gives CDR1 LNHNV, CDR2 YYDKDF (reference sequence). The CDR3 protein is CATSRGQGSYGYTF. For the CDR3, the DNA is TGTGCCACCAGCAGGGGACAGGGGAGCTATGGCTACACCTTC.

The rearrangement uses TRBV12-3 or TRBV12-4 and TRBJ2-1, with TRBD1 as a possible D gene (5 bases). The V end was cut by 5 bases, the J end by 8 bases, with 13 bases between. The CDR3 is 13 amino acids. The CDR3 coding sequence is TGTGCCAGCAGTCCAATGTTGGGGCATGAGCAGTTCTTC. Translated: CASSPMLGHEQFF.

The chain is built from TRBV5-1 and TRBJ1-2; D may be TRBD1 (6 bases). The germline V gene encodes CDR1 SGHRS and CDR2 YFSETQ. Deletions cut 5 bases from V and 0 bases from J, with 11 bases between. The CDR3 is made up of 14 amino acids. For the CDR3, the DNA is TGCGCCAGCAGTTATGACAGGTCTAACTATGGCTACACCTTC. Its translation: CASSYDRSNYGYTF.

The rearrangement links TRBV11-3 to TRBJ2-7; D is unresolved. Germline CDR1 SGHNT, CDR2 YENEEA. CDR3 size: 13 residues. Trimming removed 5 bases at V and 0 bases at J, with 8 bases between. The CDR3 DNA sequence: TGTGCCAGCAGCCCTTTCCACTCCTACGAGCAGTACTTC. It yields the protein CASSPFHSYEQYF.

This clone showed up just once. The chain combines TRBV2 with TRBJ1-5; 10 nucleotides line up with TRBD1. V lost 6 bases and J lost 6; bases outside the gene matches: 11. The CDR3 runs to 16 residues. The germline V gene has CDR1 SNHLY and CDR2 FYNNEI. The CDR3 DNA reads as TGTGCCAGCAGCTGGGGGGGACAGGGGAGAAGTCAGCCCCAGCATTTT. Translation gives CASSWGGQGRSQPQHF.

The chain links TRBV24-1 to TRBJ1-2; D is unclear. The CDR3 sequence is 13 residues long. The ends were cut back, 0 bases at V and 6 bases at J, with 7 bases in the middle. From germline, CDR1 is KGHDR and CDR2 SFDVKD. CDR3: CATSDLDNHGYTF. In DNA form, the CDR3 reads TGTGCCACCAGTGATTTGGACAACCATGGCTACACCTTC.

The chain uses TRBV5-1 and TRBJ2-1; D might be TRBD2 (7 bases). Germline CDR1 reads SGHRS; CDR2 reads YFSETQ. With 2 bases removed from V and 5 bases from J, the gap between germline ends came to 11 bases. The CDR3 runs to 14 residues. The DNA for the CDR3 is TGCGCCAGCAGCTTAGGGGGGGCTAACAATGAGCAGTTCTTC. Protein product: CASSLGGANNEQFF.

This chain links TRBV6-5 with TRBJ2-7; TRBD1 agrees at 9 bases. Unmatched junction bases numbered 7, after V lost 7 bases and J lost 6 bases. CDR1 MNHEY and CDR2 SVGAGI come from the germline V gene. The CDR3 covers 13 residues. The CDR3 bases are TGTGCCAGCATGGGACAGGGATACTCCGAGCAGTACTTC. Translating gives CASMGQGYSEQYF.

The V call is TRBV7-2, the J call TRBJ2-1; the D is unclear. This CDR3 contains 14 residues. The germline V and J ends were trimmed by 5 bases and 4 bases, with 12 bases remaining between them. Germline assignment: CDR1 SGHTA and CDR2 FQGNSA. This CDR3 reads CASSPTRRYNEQFF. As DNA, the CDR3 is TGTGCCAGCAGCCCCACCCGACGGTACAATGAGCAGTTCTTC.

V is TRBV7-9 and J is TRBJ1-5, with D possibly TRBD1 on 5 matching bases. This CDR3 contains 13 residues. The V end lost 10 bases, the J end lost 3 bases, and 13 bases lay between the germline ends. Germline CDR1 SEHNR, CDR2 FQNEAQ (reference sequence). The CDR3 is CATAAQVNQPQHF. Written as DNA, the CDR3 is TGTGCCACCGCCGCACAGGTCAATCAGCCCCAGCATTTT.

The chain couples TRBV5-1 to TRBJ2-7, with unresolved D. This CDR3 has 12 residues. Germline CDR1 reads SGHRS; CDR2 reads YFSETQ. The germline V and J ends were trimmed by 2 bases and 4 bases, with 7 bases remaining between them. CDR3 loop: CASSFTSYEQYF. In nucleotides, the CDR3 is TGCGCCAGCAGCTTTACCTCGTACGAGCAGTACTTC. Combining the CDR3 with reference TRBV5-1 and TRBJ2-7 gives the whole variable domain KAGVTQTPRYLIKTRGQQVTLSCSPISGHRSVSWYQQTPGQGLQFLFEYFSETQRNKGNFPGRFSGRQFSNSRSEMNVSTLELGDSALYLCASSFTSYEQYFGPGTRLTVT.

For this clone: The same CDR3 can be traced to other DNA sequences in this sample. The chain has TRBV6-5 and TRBJ2-2; 8 bases line up with TRBD2. From germline, CDR1 is MNHEY and CDR2 SVGAGI. The V and J ends lost 6 bases and 4 bases, in that order; junction bases with no gene match: 1. The CDR3 length is 13 residues. In nucleotides, the CDR3 is TGTGCCAGCAGACGGGGGGGCACCGGGGAGCTGTTTTTT. Its translation is CASRRGGTGELFF.

The V gene is TRBV18, the J gene TRBJ2-7; 7 nucleotides agree with TRBD1. Germline trimming cut 2 bases from V and 6 bases from J; bases unmatched to any gene: 4. The CDR3 loop spans 13 amino acids. From germline, CDR1 is KGHSH and CDR2 LQKENI. CDR3 region: CASSPDRATEQYF. CDR3 coding DNA: TGTGCCAGCTCACCAGACAGGGCGACCGAGCAGTACTTC.

This clone was recorded only once. The J gene is TRBJ2-1, the V gene TRBV16; 10 bases fit TRBD2. The germline gives CDR1 KGHSY, CDR2 FQNENV. With 0 bases clipped from V and 7 bases from J, the junction kept 9 bases outside the gene matches. The CDR3 is 17 amino acids. In nucleotides, the CDR3 is TGTGCCAGCAGCCAATCGCTTTTTAGCGGGAGGCCTAATGAGCAGTTCTTC. It codes for CASSQSLFSGRPNEQFF.

The rearrangement uses TRBV7-9 and TRBJ1-1; 8 bases are shared with TRBD1. J lost 9 bases, V lost 5 bases, and 14 bases had no gene match. Germline V gene lookup returns CDR1 SEHNR and CDR2 FQNEAQ (reference sequence). CDR3 size: 15 residues. The CDR3 nucleotides are TGTGCCAGCAGCCCCGGGGGGACAGGTAATACCAAAGCTTTCTTT. Translated: CASSPGGTGNTKAFF.